The 27 T cell receptor beta chains below all came from one sample that was sequenced in a study of T and B cells in COVID-19 patients. TRB was amplified from about 250-500 ng of blood genomic DNA. Multiplex PCR with BIOMED2 TRB-A/B primer pools amplified TRB rearrangements. TCRdb used MiXCR to reprocess the multiplex PCR reads, holding one entry per CDR3 protein. Of approximately 5,000 distinct CDR3 sequences in the sample, 27% were seen once. The specimen sequenced was blood. These receptors originate from a human donor with active COVID-19.

This clonotype was counted a single time. The chain carries TRBV7-9 and TRBJ1-5; TRBD1 might be the D (5 bases). This CDR3 region has 15 residues. V dropped 5 bases and J dropped 0 bases, with 11 bases sitting between them. Germline V gene sequence: CDR1 SEHNR, CDR2 FQNEAQ (reference sequence). The CDR3 DNA is TGTGCCAGCAGCCCTTTCGGGGGTAGCAATCAGCCCCAGCATTTT. It is translated as CASSPFGGSNQPQHF.

The chain couples TRBV7-2 to TRBJ2-3; D is uncertain. The germline V gene encodes CDR1 SGHTA and CDR2 FQGNSA. V shed 5 bases and J shed 1 base, with 4 bases lying between them. The CDR3 runs 12 residues. The CDR3 DNA is TGTGCCAGCAGCCCAGGCACAGATACGCAGTATTTT. Amino acid sequence: CASSPGTDTQYF.

This clonotype was found a few times. V gene TRBV7-9 combines with J gene TRBJ1-2; the D gene is possibly TRBD1 (6 bases). The CDR3 contains 14 residues. Germline V gives CDR1 SEHNR, CDR2 FQNEAQ (reference sequence). With 5 bases removed from V and 6 bases from J, the gap between germline ends came to 16 bases. CDR3 sequence reads: CASSRETDRHGYTF. In DNA form, the CDR3 reads TGTGCCAGCAGCCGAGAGACGGACAGACATGGCTACACCTTC.

The chain combines TRBV20-1 with TRBJ2-1; 8 bases align to TRBD2. V was clipped by 3 bases and J by 4 bases; unmatched bases: 11. The CDR3 extends over 16 amino acids. Germline loops: CDR1 DFQATT, CDR2 SNEGSKA (reference sequence). This CDR3 is CSARTRLATRYNEQFF. In nucleotides, the CDR3 is TGCAGTGCTAGGACGCGACTAGCGACTCGTTACAATGAGCAGTTCTTC.

This clonotype was seen a few times. In DNA form, the CDR3 reads TGTGCCAGCAGCTTGGTCGGGGTAGACTATGGCTACACCTTC. Translating it yields CASSLVGVDYGYTF. The genes are TRBV5-4 and TRBJ1-2; unclear D gene. The CDR3 loop spans 14 amino acids. The V and J ends lost 0 bases and 3 bases respectively, with 9 bases between them. Germline CDR1 SGHNT, CDR2 YYREEE (reference sequence).

This chain uses TRBV2 with TRBJ2-2, with 7 bases fitting TRBD2. Germline values: CDR1 SNHLY, CDR2 FYNNEI. Germline trimming cut 7 bases from V and 4 bases from J; bases unmatched to any gene: 9. The CDR3 is made up of 15 amino acids. In DNA, the CDR3 is TGTGCCAGCATCGAACGGGAGGTGATCACCGGGGAGCTGTTTTTT. Its protein product is CASIEREVITGELFF.

This clonotype was seen only a few times. The V call is TRBV18, the J call TRBJ1-5; a possible D gene is TRBD1 (5 bases). The V end lost 2 bases, the J end lost 0 bases, and 8 bases lay between the germline ends. In germline, CDR1 is KGHSH, CDR2 LQKENI. This CDR3 spans 15 amino acids. This CDR3 is CASSPRQISNQPQHF. The CDR3 coding sequence is TGTGCCAGCTCACCAAGACAGATTAGCAATCAGCCCCAGCATTTT.

There are a few counts of this clonotype. V and J are TRBV5-1 and TRBJ2-2; D ambiguous. CDR1 is SGHRS and CDR2 is YFSETQ in the germline V gene. There are 14 residues in the CDR3. V was cut by 1 base and J by 3 bases, with 7 bases left in between. CDR3 nucleotides: TGCGCCAGCAGCTTGTCGGCTTACACCGGGGAGCTGTTTTTT. Translation gives CASSLSAYTGELFF.

The V call is TRBV6-1, the J call TRBJ2-5, with 8 bases identical to TRBD2. This CDR3 is built from 14 residues. Germline assignment: CDR1 MNHNS and CDR2 SASEGT. V gave up 7 bases and J gave up 0 bases; unmatched junction bases: 4. The CDR3 DNA reads TGTGCCAGCACCGGGGGGGCGTACCAAGAGACCCAGTACTTC. Translation: CASTGGAYQETQYF.

Only one count was recorded for this clonotype. A read error is possible here, since a much larger clone lies one base away. The chain has TRBV27 and TRBJ2-7; D gene unclear. V was pared by 2 bases and J by 2 bases, with 10 bases between. Looked up from germline, CDR1 is MNHEY and CDR2 is SMNVEV (reference sequence). The CDR3 consists of 14 residues. CDR3 bases: TGTGCCAGCAGTTTAAAGGCTGTCCCCTACGAGCAGTACTTC. Protein: CASSLKAVPYEQYF.

By sample share, this clonotype is medium-sized. The chain carries TRBV12-3 or TRBV12-4 and TRBJ1-4, with a tentative D call TRBD1 (5 bases). There are 13 residues in the CDR3. The V gene lost 7 bases and the J gene lost 8 bases, with 14 bases spanning the gap. In DNA form, the CDR3 reads TGTGCCAGCAATCTCCACGGGGGAGAAAAACTGTTTTTT. This codes for CASNLHGGEKLFF.

The V gene is TRBV20-1, the J gene TRBJ2-3, with unresolved D. The V end lost 5 bases, the J end lost 6 bases, and 18 bases lay between the germline ends. The length of the CDR3 is 14 residues. Germline V gives CDR1 DFQATT, CDR2 SNEGSKA (reference sequence). CDR3 loop: CSACSVVPCDTQYF. The CDR3 bases are TGCAGTGCTTGTTCCGTGGTGCCGTGCGATACGCAGTATTTT.

The table lists this clonotype with a few counts. The V and J genes are TRBV6-1 and TRBJ1-4; D may be TRBD1 (5 bases). The CDR3 consists of 18 residues. Deletions cut 5 bases from V and 5 bases from J, with 24 bases between. The germline V gene has CDR1 MNHNS and CDR2 SASEGT. The CDR3 nucleotides read TGTGCCAGCAGTTCTTTCCTTACCCCAGGGAGTTCGAATGAAAAACTGTTTTTT. Protein product: CASSSFLTPGSSNEKLFF.

V and J are TRBV5-8 and TRBJ2-5, with D possibly being TRBD2 (5 bases). This CDR3 has 16 amino acids. Trimming stripped 0 bases from V and 1 base from J, with 13 bases between. Germline V lookup: CDR1 SGHTS, CDR2 YDEGEE. The CDR3 DNA reads as TGTGCCAGCAGCTTGGGGGCAGGAGGCCGCCAAGAGACCCAGTACTTC. Its translation: CASSLGAGGRQETQYF.

This clonotype was picked up a small number of times. DNA for the CDR3: TGTGCCACCAGTTCAGGGACTGGAGAGACCCAGTACTTC. Protein sequence: CATSSGTGETQYF. The genes are TRBV24-1 and TRBJ2-5; D perhaps matches TRBD2 (6 bases). Between the trimmed V and J ends, which lost 6 bases and 4 bases, there was a span of 11 bases. CDR1 and CDR2 (germline): KGHDR, SFDVKD. This CDR3 is built from 13 residues.

In its sample, this clonotype is medium-sized (0.01 to 0.1%). The rearrangement joins TRBV29-1 to TRBJ2-7; TRBD1 matches 9 bases. Germline trimming cut 7 bases from V and 5 bases from J; bases unmatched to any gene: 12. Germline CDR1 is SQVTM and CDR2 is ANQGSEA. This CDR3 spans 14 amino acids. The chain's CDR3 is CSAIRVQGAHEQYF. CDR3 bases: TGCAGCGCGATACGCGTACAGGGGGCTCACGAGCAGTACTTC.

V usage is TRBV6-2 or TRBV6-3 and J usage is TRBJ1-2; D remains ambiguous. Germline V gives CDR1 MNHEY, CDR2 SVGEGT. The CDR3 contains 13 residues. Trimming cost V 7 bases and J 5 bases, with 14 bases left between them. For the CDR3, the DNA is TGTGCCAGCACCTTCCGGACTGGGTATGGCTACACCTTC. Its translation is CASTFRTGYGYTF.

By sample fraction, this clonotype is medium-sized. The chain has TRBV6-1 and TRBJ2-5; D not certain. Germline values: CDR1 MNHNS, CDR2 SASEGT. The CDR3 runs to 15 residues. V was cut by 4 bases and J by 1 base, with 13 bases left in between. The CDR3 DNA sequence: TGTGCCAGCAGTGTAAGGGATGCCCTCCAAGAGACCCAGTACTTC. It encodes CASSVRDALQETQYF.

This clonotype is judged medium-sized (0.01 to 0.1%). CDR3 nucleotide sequence: TGTGCCAGCAGTTTCACCGCCTATAATTCACCCCTCCACTTT. It yields the protein CASSFTAYNSPLHF. The gene calls are TRBV6-2 or TRBV6-3 and TRBJ1-6; D gene uncertain. Trimming shortened V by 4 bases and J by 2 bases, and 6 bases separated the two germline ends. This CDR3 has 14 residues. CDR1 and CDR2 (germline): MNHEY, SVGEGT.

This clonotype is medium-sized (0.01 to 0.1%) by share. The rearrangement uses TRBV27 and TRBJ2-1; either TRBD1 or TRBD2 may fit D (5 bases each). Trimming took 5 bases from V and 4 from J, leaving 9 bases between them. Looked up from germline, CDR1 is MNHEY and CDR2 is SMNVEV (reference sequence). This CDR3 is built from 13 residues. CDR3 in amino acids: CASSPGPYNEQFF. The CDR3 nucleotides are TGTGCCAGCAGTCCGGGACCTTACAATGAGCAGTTCTTC.

By frequency in the sample, this clonotype is medium-sized. The chain combines TRBV29-1 with TRBJ1-1; D is unclear. Germline V CDR1 and CDR2: SQVTM, ANQGSEA. This CDR3 comprises 14 residues. V lost 5 bases and J lost 0, with 13 bases in between. The CDR3 region has the DNA TGCAGCGTTCTCGGACTGAAGATGAACACTGAAGCTTTCTTT. It is translated as CSVLGLKMNTEAFF. The whole variable domain, filled in from reference TRBV29-1 and TRBJ1-1, reads SAVISQKPSRDICQRGTSLTIQCQVDSQVTMMFWYRQQPGQSLTLIATANQGSEATYESGFVIDKFPISRPNLTFSTLTVSNMSPEDSSIYLCSVLGLKMNTEAFFGQGTRLTVV.

This clonotype counts as medium-sized. The V gene is TRBV19, the J gene TRBJ2-5; the D is unclear. The CDR3 runs to 14 residues. From germline, CDR1 is LNHDA and CDR2 SQIVND (reference sequence). The V end was cut by 3 bases, the J end by 3 bases, with 11 bases between. The CDR3 sequence: CASSMNWLEETQYF. The CDR3, as DNA: TGTGCCAGTAGTATGAATTGGCTAGAAGAGACCCAGTACTTC.

This chain connects TRBV20-1 to TRBJ2-5; D gene ambiguous. V shed 0 bases and J shed 4 bases, with 9 bases lying between them. The length of the CDR3 is 13 residues. Germline V lookup: CDR1 DFQATT, CDR2 SNEGSKA (reference sequence). In nucleotides, the CDR3 is TGCAGTGCTAGAGATGGGCCCGGAGAGACCCAGTACTTC. Translation gives CSARDGPGETQYF.

This chain connects TRBV6-2 or TRBV6-3 to TRBJ1-1; D is possibly TRBD1 (5 bases). With 5 bases removed from V and 7 bases from J, the gap between germline ends came to 23 bases. Germline lookup yields CDR1 MNHEY and CDR2 SVGEGT. There are 16 residues in the CDR3. The CDR3, as DNA: TGTGCCAGCAGTCCCCATCCCCCGGAGGGGAGACGTGAAGCTTTCTTT. This sequence encodes CASSPHPPEGRREAFF.

Within the sample, this clonotype is medium-sized. The CDR3 DNA is TGTGCCACCAGTGATGACAGGGCTGGGGCCAACGTCCTGACTTTC. Its translation: CATSDDRAGANVLTF. The rearrangement links TRBV24-1 to TRBJ2-6, with 7 bases identical to TRBD1. V lost 3 bases, J lost 2 bases, and 0 bases stayed unmatched. Germline V gene lookup returns CDR1 KGHDR and CDR2 SFDVKD. The CDR3 consists of 15 residues.

V usage is TRBV7-6 and J usage is TRBJ1-5; 9 nucleotides match TRBD1. The CDR3 totals 17 residues. Germline V CDR1 and CDR2: SGHVS, FNYEAQ. Trimming took 0 bases from V and 3 from J; bases not matched to a gene: 6. CDR3 sequence reads: CASSLALDRGSNQPQHF. The CDR3 DNA reads TGTGCCAGCAGCTTAGCTTTGGACAGGGGATCCAATCAGCCCCAGCATTTT.

The chain employs TRBV7-2 and TRBJ2-3, with TRBD2 identical over 11 bases. J was trimmed by 0 bases and V by 2 bases; bases with no gene match: 16. Germline V gene lookup returns CDR1 SGHTA and CDR2 FQGNSA. The CDR3 totals 21 residues. The CDR3 nucleotides read TGTGCCAGCAGCTTACGTAAGGGACTAGCGGTTCCAACCACTAGCACAGATACGCAGTATTTT. It specifies CASSLRKGLAVPTTSTDTQYF. Combining the CDR3 with reference TRBV7-2 and TRBJ2-3 gives the whole variable domain GAGVSQSPSNKVTEKGKDVELRCDPISGHTALYWYRQSLGQGLEFLIYFQGNSAPDKSGLPSDRFSAERTGGSVSTLTIQRTQQEDSAVYLCASSLRKGLAVPTTSTDTQYFGPGTRLTVL.